The rows below give T cell receptor beta chains drawn from one sample of a study of blood T cell repertoires in COVID-19. The assay was immunoSEQ multiplex PCR, and TCRdb's table has in-frame clones only and misses some. Of 210,000 or so clones listed, 88% were seen once; the top ten hold about 3.5%. Source material: PBMCs or T cells enriched from blood (not recorded which). These receptors all come from a woman between 25 and 40 years old who had been exposed to COVID-19. CDR3s include the opening cysteine and the closing phenylalanine or tryptophan. A D gene is named only where the DNA matches it firmly. Expanded clones are given a class, and other clones once, few, many or no size at all.

.	.	TRBV19	TRBJ1-5	TGTGCCAGTAGTAGGGCACAATCTAACAATCAGCCCCAGCATTTT	CASSRAQSNNQPQHF
TRBD1	.	TRBV27	TRBJ1-2	TGTGCCAGCAGTTTGCGGGGCCACGGACAGGGGGCAAGGGGCTACACCTTC	CASSLRGHGQGARGYTF
TRBD2	.	TRBV6-5	TRBJ2-2	TGTGCCAGCGGCGGACTAGCGGGAGCCGGCGGGGAGCTGTTTTTT	CASGGLAGAGGELFF
TRBD1	.	TRBV19	TRBJ2-7	TGTGCCAGTGCCCCCGGGACAGACTACGAGCAGTACTTC	CASAPGTDYEQYF
.	.	TRBV5-1	TRBJ2-7	TGCGCCAGCAGGGGAGAGAAGCAGTACTTC	CASRGEKQYF
.	.	TRBV4-1	TRBJ2-7	TGCGCCAGCAGCCAAGGAGGCACCTACGAGCAGTACTTC	CASSQGGTYEQYF
.	.	TRBV5-1	TRBJ1-2	TGCGCCAGCAGCTTGGACAGTAACTATGGCTACACCTTC	CASSLDSNYGYTF
.	.	TRBV7-9	TRBJ2-7	TGTGCCAGCAGCTTAACCCAGGCTACCTACGAGCAGTACTTC	CASSLTQATYEQYF
TRBD1	.	TRBV6-4	TRBJ1-5	TGTGCCAGGGACAGTCCAAGGGGGCCACACAATCAGCCCCAGCATTTT	CARDSPRGPHNQPQHF
.	.	TRBV10-3	TRBJ1-2	TGTGCCATCAGAAGGAGGGAGATCCAGGACTCCTATGGCTACACCTTC	CAIRRREIQDSYGYTF
TRBD2	.	TRBV27	TRBJ2-3	TGTGCCAGCAGGAGCGGGAGGGCCTTGGATACGCAGTATTTT	CASRSGRALDTQYF
.	.	TRBV28	TRBJ1-2	TGTGCCAGCAGTTTTGGCTCAGAAGGGGTCTATGGCTACACCTTC	CASSFGSEGVYGYTF
TRBD1	.	TRBV5-1	TRBJ2-6	TGCGCCAGCAGCTTAGGACAGGCGATCTCTGGGGCCAACGTCCTGACTTTC	CASSLGQAISGANVLTF
TRBD1	few	TRBV5-6	TRBJ1-2	TGTGCCAGCAGGTACACAGGGGGCTCTCAGGTTTCTGGCTACACCTTC	CASRYTGGSQVSGYTF
TRBD2	few	TRBV6-1	TRBJ2-1	TGTGCCAGCAGCGAAGGAGTGCGGGAGAAAATCTACAATGAGCAGTTCTTC	CASSEGVREKIYNEQFF
TRBD1	.	TRBV7-9	TRBJ1-2	TGTGCCAGCAGTCCAAACAGGGGTAACTATGGCTACACCTTC	CASSPNRGNYGYTF
TRBD1	.	TRBV11-3	TRBJ2-1	TGTGCCAGCAGCGGCCGGGACAGCTCCTACAATGAGCAGTTCTTC	CASSGRDSSYNEQFF
TRBD2	.	TRBV6-1	TRBJ2-1	TGTGCCAGCAGTGAAAGGTCTAGCGGGATAAAAATGAATGAGCAGTTCTTC	CASSERSSGIKMNEQFF
.	.	TRBV27	TRBJ2-1	TGTGCCAGCCGTAGCGTATTGTCCTACAATGAGCAGTTCTTC	CASRSVLSYNEQFF
.	.	TRBV5-1	TRBJ2-7	TGCGCCAGCAGCTTCATAAACGGCGGACAGAGCTCCTACGAGCAGTACTTC	CASSFINGGQSSYEQYF
.	.	TRBV14	TRBJ2-2	TGTGCCAGCAGCCGTCTAGGCGGGGGCTTTAACACCGGGGAGCTGTTTTTT	CASSRLGGGFNTGELFF
.	.	TRBV7-3	TRBJ2-4	TGTGCCAGCAGCTTTCTCTGGAAAGGTGGGGGCCCAGCCAAAAACATTCAGTACTTC	CASSFLWKGGGPAKNIQYF
TRBD2	.	TRBV18	TRBJ2-1	TGTGCCAGCTCGTCTCCCCTGGGACTAGCGGGTCCTAATGAGCAGTTCTTC	CASSSPLGLAGPNEQFF
TRBD2	.	TRBV5-1	TRBJ2-1	TGCGCCAGCAGCTTGCTTAGCGGGAGGGCCAGCTCCTACAATGAGCAGTTCTTC	CASSLLSGRASSYNEQFF
TRBD1	.	TRBV11-2	TRBJ1-3	TGTGCCAGCAGCCGCCGACAGGGCAGGACTGGAAACACCATATATTTT	CASSRRQGRTGNTIYF
.	.	TRBV19	TRBJ1-6	TGTGCCAGTAGTCAAGGACAGTGGGGTTCACCCCTCCACTTT	CASSQGQWGSPLHF
TRBD1	.	TRBV5-4	TRBJ2-3	TGTGCCAGCAGTCGGGACAGGTTTACAGATACGCAGTATTTT	CASSRDRFTDTQYF
.	once	TRBV11-2	TRBJ1-2	TGTGCCAGCAGCCCGCCTCGGGGGTGGTCCTTC	CASSPPRGWSF
TRBD2	.	TRBV9	TRBJ2-1	TGTGCCAGCAGCGTAGCTACACTAGCGGGAGGCCTTGACAATGAGCAGTTCTTC	CASSVATLAGGLDNEQFF
TRBD1	.	TRBV18	TRBJ2-3	TGTGCCAGCTCCTTCACGACCCAGGGGGTATCAGATACGCAGTATTTT	CASSFTTQGVSDTQYF
.	.	TRBV9	TRBJ2-7	TGTGCCAGCGGCCCCGAAGGGGACTCCTACGAGCAGTACTTC	CASGPEGDSYEQYF
.	.	TRBV12-5	TRBJ2-7	TGTGCTAGTGCCTCTCCTAGCGACTACGAGCAGTACTTC	CASASPSDYEQYF
TRBD1	once	TRBV6-5	TRBJ1-2	TGTGCCAGCAGTACCCACAGGGGGCTGCTCTATGGCTACACCTTC	CASSTHRGLLYGYTF
TRBD1	.	TRBV5-1	TRBJ1-1	TGCGCCAGCAGCCGGAATAGGGACAGCACTGAAGCTTTCTTT	CASSRNRDSTEAFF
.	.	TRBV12-3/TRBV12-4	TRBJ1-1	TGTGCCAGCAGCTTCGAGGCGAACACTGAAGCTTTCTTT	CASSFEANTEAFF
TRBD2	.	TRBV5-1	TRBJ2-7	TGCGCCAGCAGCTGGGGACTAGCCACACCCTACGAGCAGTACTTC	CASSWGLATPYEQYF
.	.	TRBV10-2	TRBJ1-6	TGCGCCAGCAGTATCGGGGATTCACCCCTCCACTTT	CASSIGDSPLHF
.	.	TRBV3-1/TRBV3-2	TRBJ2-4	TGTGCCAGCAGCTCCTTCGGCAGGGGAAAAAACATTCAGTACTTC	CASSSFGRGKNIQYF
.	.	TRBV10-3	TRBJ1-3	TGTGCCATCAGTCTAGACTCCTCTGGAAACACCATATATTTT	CAISLDSSGNTIYF
TRBD1	.	TRBV18	TRBJ2-6	TGTGCCAGCTCACTACCTGGGACAGCCGGGGCCAACGTCCTGACTTTC	CASSLPGTAGANVLTF
.	.	TRBV5-1	TRBJ2-1	TGCGCCAGCAGCACCGGGGAAATGTACAATGAGCAGTTCTTC	CASSTGEMYNEQFF
.	.	TRBV28	TRBJ1-2	TGTGCCGCAGCCAGGGAATTCGATGGCTACACCTTC	CAAAREFDGYTF
.	.	TRBV15	TRBJ2-7	TGTGCCACCAGCAGAGCGGGGGTTTTAGAGCAGTACTTC	CATSRAGVLEQYF